This TCR beta chain was recorded in a study of blood T cell repertoires in COVID-19. The method was immunoSEQ multiplex PCR; TCRdb's version includes in-frame clones alone and lacks a portion of them. The sample holds under 250,000 clones; roughly 90% are singletons and the top ten take less than 3%. The CDR3 contains 16 residues. The germline gives CDR1 KGHSH, CDR2 LQKENI. V dropped 3 bases and J dropped 3; count of bases not matched to a gene: 8. This clone was observed once. The receptor comes from a woman aged 60-75 years with acute or convalescent COVID-19. The sequenced sample consisted of peripheral blood. The rearrangement links TRBV18 to TRBJ2-7; 10 nucleotides match TRBD1. In nucleotides, the CDR3 is TGTGCCAGCTCACCTCCGAGGACAGGGGGAATCTACGAGCAGTACTTC. This codes for CASSPPRTGGIYEQYF.